This passage covers 14 T cell receptor beta chains from one sample sequenced in a study of shared clonotypes between healthy human individuals (dated by TCRdb to 2019 to 2021). The library came from the immunoSEQ multiplex PCR assay. The clones in this table, taken by TCRdb from immuneACCESS, are in-frame only. Not every clone is retained; where verified, under half of the shortfall comes from an unresolved V gene, and the cause of the rest is unknown. This sample lists millions of clones; 85% to 95% were detected once. The ten top clones hold 1.5% to 2% of the sample. CD8 naive samples consisted of CD45RO-negative cells that were positively selected for CCR7, yielding a CD45RA+CCR7+ population without TemRA cells. Source material: naive CD8+ T cells from PBMCs. The intended sense of this specimen's cell subset or site label: CD45RA+CCR7+. These receptors all come from a man aged 18 to 29 in good health. Some clones in this sample may be carry-over from other donors' samples.

This clone was seen just once. This rearrangement joins TRBV9 to TRBJ2-5, with D tentatively TRBD1 or TRBD2 (6 bases each). This CDR3 contains 15 residues. The V gene's germline CDR1 is SGDLS and CDR2 YYNGEE. The V end was cut by 2 bases, the J end by 1 base, with 12 bases between. For the CDR3, the DNA is TGTGCCAGCAGCGTTTGGGGGGCCGCCCAAGAGACCCAGTACTTC. This codes for CASSVWGAAQETQYF.

V is TRBV5-1 and J is TRBJ1-5; the match to TRBD1 covers 7 bases. The CDR3 runs to 15 residues. J gave up 4 bases and V 0 bases, and 4 bases lay outside the gene matches. Germline CDR1 SGHRS, CDR2 YFSETQ. The CDR3 DNA follows: TGCGCCAGCAGCTTGGGGAGGGACAGAAATCAGCCCCAGCATTTT. This codes for CASSLGRDRNQPQHF.

V is TRBV2 and J is TRBJ2-1; D perhaps matches TRBD2 (6 bases). The CDR3 totals 13 residues. Germline V gives CDR1 SNHLY, CDR2 FYNNEI. Trimming removed 4 bases at V and 2 bases at J, with 6 bases between. CDR3 DNA: TGTGCCAGCAGTGGGACTACCTACAATGAGCAGTTCTTC. It encodes CASSGTTYNEQFF. Full variable domain (missing parts from reference TRBV2 and TRBJ2-1): EPEVTQTPSHQVTQMGQEVILRCVPISNHLYFYWYRQILGQKVEFLVSFYNNEISEKSEIFDDQFSVERPDGSNFTLKIRSTKLEDSAMYFCASSGTTYNEQFFGPGTRLTVL.

To note about this clone: This specimen includes other DNA sequences encoding the same CDR3. The chain links TRBV27 to TRBJ2-2; D unresolved. Germline V gene sequence: CDR1 MNHEY, CDR2 SMNVEV (reference sequence). The CDR3 is made up of 13 amino acids. V lost 0 bases and J 5 bases, leaving 4 bases between the germline ends. CDR3 amino acids: CASSLSRTGELFF. The DNA of the CDR3 is TGTGCCAGCAGTTTATCGAGAACCGGGGAGCTGTTTTTT.

V gene TRBV25-1 combines with J gene TRBJ2-7; 9 bases agree with TRBD1. The germline gives CDR1 MGHDK, CDR2 SYGVNS. V dropped 5 bases and J dropped 4; count of bases not matched to a gene: 6. The CDR3 spans 14 residues. The CDR3 nucleotides are TGTGCCAGCAGTACTCTCGGACAGGGGTACGAGCAGTACTTC. It encodes CASSTLGQGYEQYF.

This chain's CDR3 is CASSLVPGAYSNQPQHF. The CDR3 nucleotides are TGTGCCAGCAGCTTAGTCCCGGGGGCCTATAGCAATCAGCCCCAGCATTTT. This chain joins TRBV7-8 and TRBJ1-5; D possibly corresponds to TRBD1 (6 bases). The germline CDR1 and CDR2 sequences are SGHVS and FQNEAQ. V dropped 1 base and J dropped 0 bases, with 13 bases sitting between them. The CDR3 consists of 17 residues.

The chain links TRBV7-2 to TRBJ2-2; D might be TRBD1 or TRBD2, each matching 5 bases. Trimming pared 5 bases from V and 4 bases from J, leaving 14 bases between. The CDR3 has 15 residues. Germline values: CDR1 SGHTA, CDR2 FQGNSA. The CDR3 DNA sequence: TGTGCCAGCAGCACACGGGACCTACCCACCGGGGAGCTGTTTTTT. It translates to CASSTRDLPTGELFF.

Comments on this clone: Other DNA variants within this sample encode the same CDR3. The chain is built from TRBV29-1 and TRBJ2-2; 7 positions match TRBD1. Germline-derived CDR1 and CDR2 are SQVTM and ANQGSEA. With V trimmed by 2 bases and J by 5 bases, 5 bases remained unmatched. The CDR3 is 14 amino acids. This CDR3 is CSVEPGQNTGELFF. CDR3 in DNA: TGCAGCGTTGAACCGGGACAGAATACCGGGGAGCTGTTTTTT.

V and J are TRBV4-1 and TRBJ2-1; D gene unclear. V lost 1 base to trimming and J lost 7 bases, with 11 bases between them. This CDR3 has 14 residues. Germline V gene lookup returns CDR1 MGHRA and CDR2 YSYEKL. The CDR3 reads CASSQVRRKNEQFF. For the CDR3, the DNA is TGCGCCAGCAGCCAAGTAAGAAGGAAAAATGAGCAGTTCTTC.

This sequence joins TRBV5-1 and TRBJ2-7; D not certain. The CDR3 sequence is 12 residues long. The V end lost 9 bases, the J end lost 1 base, and 11 bases lay between the germline ends. Per the germline V gene, CDR1 is SGHRS and CDR2 is YFSETQ. The CDR3 nucleotides are TGCGCCATCCCCGCGTTTTCCTACGAGCAGTACTTC. Translated: CAIPAFSYEQYF.

Only one count was recorded for this clone. This rearrangement joins TRBV4-1 to TRBJ2-1; 8 nucleotides match TRBD1. The germline gives CDR1 MGHRA, CDR2 YSYEKL. This CDR3 has 15 amino acids. The J segment lost 9 bases and the V segment lost 3 bases, leaving 10 bases of the junction unmatched. In nucleotides, the CDR3 is TGCGCCAGCAGCCATGACTGGACAGGGTACGGTGAGCAGTTCTTC. It yields the protein CASSHDWTGYGEQFF.

The rearrangement uses TRBV29-1 and TRBJ2-5; 7 nucleotides line up with TRBD1. This CDR3 contains 15 residues. The ends lost 2 bases at V and 3 bases at J; junction bases unmatched: 9. Germline lookup yields CDR1 SQVTM and CDR2 ANQGSEA. CDR3 nucleotide sequence: TGCAGCGTTGAACTGATGGACAGGTTAAAAGAGACCCAGTACTTC. Protein product: CSVELMDRLKETQYF.

A few counts support this clone. This chain links TRBV2 with TRBJ2-7, with TRBD1 matching 10 bases. The CDR3 totals 15 residues. After removal of 6 bases from V and 1 base from J, the junction contained 6 bases not matched to a gene. In germline, CDR1 is SNHLY, CDR2 FYNNEI. DNA of the CDR3: TGTGCCAGCAGCTCGGCGGGACAGGGGTCCTACGAGCAGTACTTC. Protein product: CASSSAGQGSYEQYF.

The chain employs TRBV2 and TRBJ2-3, with TRBD2 identical over 12 bases. Germline V gene data show CDR1 as SNHLY and CDR2 as FYNNEI. V lost 2 bases to trimming and J lost 5 bases; unmatched junction nucleotides: 11. This CDR3 contains 18 residues. The CDR3 here is CASSETGLAGQKEDTQYF. The CDR3 coding sequence is TGTGCCAGCAGTGAAACGGGACTAGCGGGTCAAAAGGAAGATACGCAGTATTTT. Supplemented by reference TRBV2 and TRBJ2-3, the full variable domain reads EPEVTQTPSHQVTQMGQEVILRCVPISNHLYFYWYRQILGQKVEFLVSFYNNEISEKSEIFDDQFSVERPDGSNFTLKIRSTKLEDSAMYFCASSETGLAGQKEDTQYFGPGTRLTVL.